This T cell receptor (beta chain) comes out of a study of T cell repertoires in cytomegalovirus infection. Across the whole study: The public TCR beta signatures pointed to both CMV infection and matching HLA type.

This clonotype was counted ten times or more. Antigen unknown. Notes on the study in general: HLA-C-restricted CMV-specific TCR beta clonotypes prevailed in the ex vivo response. Cumulative frequency of public TCR beta families picked out carriers of CMV plus the relevant HLA.

Germline values: CDR1 SGHTA, CDR2 FQGNSA. Trimming shortened V by 1 base and J by 0 bases, and 15 bases separated the two germline ends. This CDR3 contains 17 residues. TCRdb independently ran MiXCR on the reads; one entry per CDR3 protein. The sample has approximately 76,000 distinct CDR3 sequences, 3.7% seen once; the top ten hold approximately 5%. Material for sequencing was PBMCs. The clonotype comes from a human donor in good health (CMV status not recorded). Some clones in this sample may be carry-over from other donors' samples. The chain combines TRBV7-2 with TRBJ2-5; weak D call: TRBD2 (6 bases). CDR3 region: CASSLDRLARYQETQYF. DNA of the CDR3: TGTGCCAGCAGCTTAGACCGGCTAGCGAGATACCAAGAGACCCAGTACTTC.